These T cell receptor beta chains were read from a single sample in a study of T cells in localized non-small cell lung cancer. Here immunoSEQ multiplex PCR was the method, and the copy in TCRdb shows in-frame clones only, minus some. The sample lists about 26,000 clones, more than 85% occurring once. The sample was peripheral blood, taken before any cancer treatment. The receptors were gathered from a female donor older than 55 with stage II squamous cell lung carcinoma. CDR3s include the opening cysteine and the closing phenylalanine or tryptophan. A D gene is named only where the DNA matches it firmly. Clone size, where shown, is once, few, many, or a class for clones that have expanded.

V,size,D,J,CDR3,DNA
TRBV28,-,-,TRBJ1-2,CASTSSERVYGYTF,TGTGCCAGCACCTCCAGCGAGCGAGTTTATGGCTACACCTTC
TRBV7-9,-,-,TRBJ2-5,CASSGRDPKEETQYF,TGTGCCAGCAGCGGCCGGGACCCAAAGGAAGAGACCCAGTACTTC
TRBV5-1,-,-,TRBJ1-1,CASSLWGDTLNTEAFF,TGCGCCAGCAGCTTGTGGGGGGACACTCTGAACACTGAAGCTTTCTTT
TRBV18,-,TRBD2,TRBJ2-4,CASSPGTSGGRISKNIQYF,TGTGCCAGCTCACCAGGGACTAGCGGGGGGCGGATATCCAAAAACATTCAGTACTTC
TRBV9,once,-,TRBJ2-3,CASSVASGQGTDTQYF,TGTGCCAGCAGCGTAGCTTCCGGGCAGGGGACAGATACGCAGTATTTT
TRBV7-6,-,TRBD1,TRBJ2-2,CASSMSGTGFTGELFF,TGTGCCAGCAGCATGTCCGGGACAGGGTTCACCGGGGAGCTGTTTTTT
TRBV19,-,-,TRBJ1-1,CASRGTIGPALTFF,TGTGCCAGTAGGGGGACAATAGGCCCCGCTTTAACTTTCTTT
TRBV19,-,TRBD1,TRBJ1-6,CASKPGQGFGSPLHF,TGTGCCAGTAAACCGGGACAGGGGTTTGGTTCACCCCTCCACTTT
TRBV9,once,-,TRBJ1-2,CASSVGSWETGYGYTF,TGTGCCAGCAGCGTAGGATCGTGGGAAACGGGCTATGGCTACACCTTC
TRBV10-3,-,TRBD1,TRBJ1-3,CAISLRDRAPGNTIYF,TGTGCCATCAGCCTCCGGGACAGGGCCCCTGGAAACACCATATATTTT
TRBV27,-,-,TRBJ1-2,CASSFGVGRDGYTF,TGTGCCAGCAGTTTCGGGGTTGGAAGGGATGGCTACACCTTC
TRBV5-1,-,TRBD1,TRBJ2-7,CASNSGTGGRNNEQYF,TGCGCCTCTAATTCCGGGACAGGGGGCCGTAACAACGAGCAGTACTTC
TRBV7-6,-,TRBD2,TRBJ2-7,CASSLASGLAGDYEQYF,TGTGCCAGCAGCTTAGCTTCCGGACTAGCGGGGGACTACGAGCAGTACTTC
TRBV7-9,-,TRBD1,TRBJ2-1,CASGGQGYNEQFF,TGTGCCTCAGGGGGACAGGGGTACAATGAGCAGTTCTTC
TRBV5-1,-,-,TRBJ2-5,CASTPLTQEETQYF,TGCGCCAGCACCCCCCTCACACAAGAAGAGACCCAGTACTTC
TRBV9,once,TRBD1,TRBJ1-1,CASSRQGREYTEAFF,TGTGCCAGCAGTCGACAGGGGCGGGAATACACTGAAGCTTTCTTT
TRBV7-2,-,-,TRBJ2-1,CASSLVSGDNEQFF,TGTGCCAGCAGCTTAGTGTCAGGGGACAATGAGCAGTTCTTC
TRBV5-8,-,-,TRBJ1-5,CASSGGELGNQPQHF,TGTGCCAGCAGCGGAGGGGAATTGGGCAATCAGCCCCAGCATTTT
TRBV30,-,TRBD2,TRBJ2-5,CAWSGAGGRETQYF,TGTGCCTGGAGTGGAGCGGGGGGGAGAGAGACCCAGTACTTC
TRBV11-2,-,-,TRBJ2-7,CASSLPSEDEQYF,TGTGCCAGCAGCTTACCAAGCGAGGACGAGCAGTACTTC
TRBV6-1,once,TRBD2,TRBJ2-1,CASASGSGSGNEQFF,TGTGCCAGCGCAAGCGGGAGCGGGTCGGGGAATGAGCAGTTCTTC
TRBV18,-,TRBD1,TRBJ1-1,CASSLQGTEAFF,TGTGCCAGCTCGTTACAGGGGACTGAAGCTTTCTTT
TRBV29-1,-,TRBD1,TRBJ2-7,CSVPGTGNSYEQYF,TGCAGCGTTCCAGGGACAGGAAACTCCTACGAGCAGTACTTC
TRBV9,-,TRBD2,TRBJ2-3,CASSGGLAGPDTQYF,TGTGCCAGCAGCGGGGGACTAGCGGGACCAGATACGCAGTATTTT
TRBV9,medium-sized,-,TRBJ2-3,CASSARRGSITDTQYF,TGTGCCAGCAGCGCACGTCGGGGATCCATCACAGATACGCAGTATTTT
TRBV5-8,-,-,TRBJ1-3,CASSLTAFSGNTIYF,TGTGCCAGCAGCCTGACAGCTTTCTCTGGAAACACCATATATTTT
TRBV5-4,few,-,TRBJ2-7,CASSLDRASYEQYF,TGTGCCAGCAGCTTGGACAGGGCCTCCTACGAGCAGTACTTC
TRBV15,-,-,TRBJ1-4,CATSMGGALNEKLFF,TGTGCCACCAGCATGGGGGGGGCCCTTAATGAAAAACTGTTTTTT
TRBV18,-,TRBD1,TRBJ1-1,CASSPGQGSTEAFF,TGTGCCAGCTCACCGGGACAGGGGAGCACTGAAGCTTTCTTT
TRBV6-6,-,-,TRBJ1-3,CASSPDRGQAGNTIYF,TGTGCCAGCAGCCCGGACAGAGGACAAGCTGGAAACACCATATATTTT
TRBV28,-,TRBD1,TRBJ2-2,CASSRDRGQTGELFF,TGTGCCAGCAGCCGAGACAGGGGGCAAACCGGGGAGCTGTTTTTT
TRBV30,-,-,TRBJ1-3,CASGRGGSGNTIYF,TGTGCCTCCGGGCGAGGAGGATCTGGAAACACCATATATTTT
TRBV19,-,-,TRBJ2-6,CASSIKVAYSGANVLTF,TGTGCCAGTAGTATAAAGGTCGCTTATTCTGGGGCCAACGTCCTGACTTTC
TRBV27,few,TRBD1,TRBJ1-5,CASSRTGRDQPQHF,TGTGCCAGCAGTCGGACAGGAAGGGATCAGCCCCAGCATTTT
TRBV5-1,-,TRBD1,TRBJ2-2,CASSLAGTGGTGELFF,TGCGCCAGCAGCTTGGCGGGGACAGGGGGGACCGGGGAGCTGTTTTTT
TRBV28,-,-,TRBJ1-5,CASSLLSSGTATGQPQHF,TGTGCCAGCAGTTTACTCAGTTCCGGGACGGCGACGGGGCAGCCCCAGCATTTT
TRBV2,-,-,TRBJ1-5,CASSLRLRDQPQHF,TGTGCCAGCAGCCTCCGCCTCAGGGATCAGCCCCAGCATTTT
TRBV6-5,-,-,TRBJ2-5,CASSHGTVQETQYF,TGTGCCAGCAGTCATGGGACGGTCCAAGAGACCCAGTACTTC
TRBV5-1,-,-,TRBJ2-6,CASSSEGSGANVLTF,TGCGCCAGCAGCTCCGAGGGCTCTGGGGCCAACGTCCTGACTTTC
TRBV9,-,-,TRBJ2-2,CASSEGGTNTGELFF,TGTGCCAGCAGCGAGGGCGGGACCAACACCGGGGAGCTGTTTTTT
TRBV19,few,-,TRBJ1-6,CASSTGMESPLHF,TGTGCCAGTAGTACAGGGATGGAGTCACCCCTCCACTTT
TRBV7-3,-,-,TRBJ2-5,CASSLTGDREGTQYF,TGTGCCAGCAGCTTAACGGGAGACAGAGAAGGGACCCAGTACTTC
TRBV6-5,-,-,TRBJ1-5,CASSYSADYSNQPQHF,TGTGCCAGCAGTTACTCCGCGGATTATAGCAATCAGCCCCAGCATTTT
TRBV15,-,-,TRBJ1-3,CATSRGSPKAGNTIYF,TGTGCCACCAGCAGAGGTTCCCCTAAGGCTGGAAACACCATATATTTT
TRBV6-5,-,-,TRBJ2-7,CASSYSNRAYEQYF,TGTGCCAGCAGTTACTCGAACAGAGCCTACGAGCAGTACTTC
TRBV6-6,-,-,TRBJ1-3,CASTLRDASSGNTIYF,TGTGCCAGCACACTTCGGGACGCTAGCTCTGGAAACACCATATATTTT
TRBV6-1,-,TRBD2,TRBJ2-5,CASSEEDPRLVAGRETQYF,TGTGCCAGCAGTGAAGAAGATCCCCGGCTGGTAGCGGGAAGAGAGACCCAGTACTTC
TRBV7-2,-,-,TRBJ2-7,CASSLRGTPGNEQYF,TGTGCCAGCAGCTTAAGGGGGACCCCAGGGAACGAGCAGTACTTC
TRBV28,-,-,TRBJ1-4,CASSPGRVGANEKLFF,TGTGCCAGCAGCCCGGGGAGGGTGGGAGCTAATGAAAAACTGTTTTTT
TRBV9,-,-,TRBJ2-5,CASSVGPSGETQYF,TGTGCCAGCAGCGTCGGACCCTCGGGAGAGACCCAGTACTTC
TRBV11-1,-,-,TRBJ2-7,CASSLYSGSGYEQYF,TGTGCCAGCAGCTTATACTCCGGGTCGGGGTACGAGCAGTACTTC
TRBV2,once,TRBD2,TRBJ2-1,CASSDPSGYNEQFF,TGTGCCAGCAGTGACCCTAGCGGATACAATGAGCAGTTCTTC
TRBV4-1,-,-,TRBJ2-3,CASSQDGGGTDTQYF,TGCGCCAGCAGCCAAGATGGGGGTGGCACAGATACGCAGTATTTT
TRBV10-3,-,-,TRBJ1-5,CAISTQGDQPQHF,TGTGCCATCAGTACACAGGGAGATCAGCCCCAGCATTTT
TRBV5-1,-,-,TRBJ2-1,CASSLLLQTAQSRIEQFF,TGCGCCAGCAGCTTACTCCTTCAAACAGCTCAATCGAGGATTGAGCAGTTCTTC
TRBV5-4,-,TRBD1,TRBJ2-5,CASSPQGGETQYF,TGTGCCAGCAGCCCACAGGGGGGAGAGACCCAGTACTTC
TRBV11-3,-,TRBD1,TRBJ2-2,CASSLGGTGKAGELFF,TGTGCCAGCAGCTTAGGCGGGACAGGGAAGGCCGGGGAGCTGTTTTTT
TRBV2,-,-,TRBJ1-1,CASTGHDEAFF,TGTGCCAGCACAGGACATGATGAAGCTTTCTTT
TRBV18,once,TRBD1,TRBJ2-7,CASSLTGVFEQYF,TGTGCCAGCTCCCTTACAGGGGTGTTCGAGCAGTACTTC
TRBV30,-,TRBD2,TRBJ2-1,CAWSATLAGYRNEQFF,TGTGCCTGGAGTGCGACCCTAGCGGGATACCGCAATGAGCAGTTCTTC